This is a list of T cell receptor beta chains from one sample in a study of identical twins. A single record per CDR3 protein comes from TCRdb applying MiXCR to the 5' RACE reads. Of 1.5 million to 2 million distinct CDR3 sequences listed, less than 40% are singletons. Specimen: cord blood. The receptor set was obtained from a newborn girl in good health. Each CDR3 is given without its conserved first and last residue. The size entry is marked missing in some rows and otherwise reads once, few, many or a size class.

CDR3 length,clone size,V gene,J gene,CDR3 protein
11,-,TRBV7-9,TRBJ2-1,ASSFMDYNEQF
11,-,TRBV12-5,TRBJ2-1,ASGLGQGGEQF
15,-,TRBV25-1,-,ASSEWRWDRGHNEQY
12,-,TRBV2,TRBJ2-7,ARSCKLAGYEQY
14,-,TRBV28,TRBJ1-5,ASSHTWARKNQPQH
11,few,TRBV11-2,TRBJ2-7,ASRPPGDYEQY
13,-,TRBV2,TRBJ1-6,ASNPDTGANSPLH
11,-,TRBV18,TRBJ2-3,ASGAGGMNTQY
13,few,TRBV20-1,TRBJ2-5,SATRQGTTQETQY
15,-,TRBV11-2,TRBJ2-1,ASSPQLAPSSYNEQF
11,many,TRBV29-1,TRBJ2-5,SVARTLRETQY
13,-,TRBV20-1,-,SARGGSLRQETQY
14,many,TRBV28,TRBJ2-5,ASTSSLTSRKETQY
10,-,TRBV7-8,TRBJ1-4,ARSLGGEKLF
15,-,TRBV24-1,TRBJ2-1,ATSDGLAGGHQPLEF
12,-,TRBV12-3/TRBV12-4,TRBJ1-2,ASRPPGQIYGYT
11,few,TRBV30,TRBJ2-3,ACTTSSTDTQY
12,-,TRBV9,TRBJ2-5,ASSRTSGTAGQY
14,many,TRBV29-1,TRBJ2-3,SVEGIAGSSTDTQY
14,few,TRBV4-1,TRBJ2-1,ASSQRGLAGAHEQF
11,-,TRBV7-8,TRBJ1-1,ASSPVRDTEAF
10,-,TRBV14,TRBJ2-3,ASSQDGRETY
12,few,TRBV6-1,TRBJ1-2,ASSDLQGRSGYT
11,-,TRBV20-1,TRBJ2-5,SASLDREETQY
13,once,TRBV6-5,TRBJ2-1,ASTTLAGGSNEQF
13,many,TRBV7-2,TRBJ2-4,ASSFLRGPKNIQY
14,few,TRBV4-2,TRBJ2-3,ASSRRPRQDTDTQY
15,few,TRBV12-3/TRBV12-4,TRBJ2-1,ASSLPPRGLGYNEQF
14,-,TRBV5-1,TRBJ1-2,ASSSGDRVWGYGYT
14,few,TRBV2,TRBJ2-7,ASSDALAGLPYEQY
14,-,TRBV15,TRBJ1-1,ATSRQFQPMNTEAF
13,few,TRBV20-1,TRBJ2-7,SARDPRTGGYEQY
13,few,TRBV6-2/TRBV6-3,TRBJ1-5,ASSQRTGVRQPQH
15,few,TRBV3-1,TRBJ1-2,ASSQEYKQGPLGGYT
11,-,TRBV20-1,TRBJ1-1,SASLTPGTEAF
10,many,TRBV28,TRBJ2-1,ASPIGGNEQF
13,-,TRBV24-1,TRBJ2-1,ATSWSAGGAFEQF
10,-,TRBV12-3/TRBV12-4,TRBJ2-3,ATGVSSDTQY
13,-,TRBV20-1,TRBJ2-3,SARRAGGALDTQY
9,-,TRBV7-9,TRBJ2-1,SSSFRDQLF
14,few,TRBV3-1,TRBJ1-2,ASSQEGPGAYYGYT
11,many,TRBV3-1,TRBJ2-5,ASSQGTKETQY
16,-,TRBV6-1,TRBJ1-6,ASRRLIAGLTINSPLH
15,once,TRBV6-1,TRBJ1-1,ASSELRSTGMNTEAF
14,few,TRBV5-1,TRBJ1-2,ASKLGLSQGFYGYT
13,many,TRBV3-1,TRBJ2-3,ASSRKGEWSDTQY
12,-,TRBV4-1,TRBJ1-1,ASSLIRVNTEAF
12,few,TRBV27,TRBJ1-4,ASSPGGFNEKLF